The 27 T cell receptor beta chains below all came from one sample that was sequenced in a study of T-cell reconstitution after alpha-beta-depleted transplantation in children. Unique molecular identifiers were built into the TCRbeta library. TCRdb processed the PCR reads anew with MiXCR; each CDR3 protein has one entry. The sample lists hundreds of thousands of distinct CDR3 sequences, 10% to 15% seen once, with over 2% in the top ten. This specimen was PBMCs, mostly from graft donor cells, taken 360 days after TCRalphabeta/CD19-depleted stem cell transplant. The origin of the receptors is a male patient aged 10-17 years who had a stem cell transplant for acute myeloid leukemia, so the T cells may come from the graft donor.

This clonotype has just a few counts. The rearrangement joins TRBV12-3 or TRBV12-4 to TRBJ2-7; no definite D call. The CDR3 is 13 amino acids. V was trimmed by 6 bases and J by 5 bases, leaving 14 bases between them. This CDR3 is CASRDRRIHEQYF. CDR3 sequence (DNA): TGTGCCAGCAGAGATCGTAGAATCCACGAGCAGTACTTC.

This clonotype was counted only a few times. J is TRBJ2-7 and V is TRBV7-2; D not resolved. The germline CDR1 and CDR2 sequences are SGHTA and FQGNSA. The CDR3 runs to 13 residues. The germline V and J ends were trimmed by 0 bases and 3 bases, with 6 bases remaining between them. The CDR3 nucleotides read TGTGCCAGCAGCTTAGCCATTATCTACGAGCAGTACTTC. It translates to CASSLAIIYEQYF.

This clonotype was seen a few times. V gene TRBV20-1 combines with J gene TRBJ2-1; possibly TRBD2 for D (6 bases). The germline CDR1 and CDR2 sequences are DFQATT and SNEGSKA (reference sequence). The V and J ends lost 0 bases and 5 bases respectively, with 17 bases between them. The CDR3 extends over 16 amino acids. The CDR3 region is CSAREHGREHHNEQFF. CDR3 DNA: TGCAGTGCTAGAGAGCATGGACGGGAGCATCACAATGAGCAGTTCTTC.

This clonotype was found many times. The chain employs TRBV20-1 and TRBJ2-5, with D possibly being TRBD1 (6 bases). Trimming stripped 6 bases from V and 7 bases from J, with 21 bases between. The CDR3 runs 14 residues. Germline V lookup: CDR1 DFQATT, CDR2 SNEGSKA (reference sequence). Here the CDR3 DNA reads TGCAGTGCCCCGGACAGAGCGGCTTGGGGGACCCAGTACTTC. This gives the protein CSAPDRAAWGTQYF.

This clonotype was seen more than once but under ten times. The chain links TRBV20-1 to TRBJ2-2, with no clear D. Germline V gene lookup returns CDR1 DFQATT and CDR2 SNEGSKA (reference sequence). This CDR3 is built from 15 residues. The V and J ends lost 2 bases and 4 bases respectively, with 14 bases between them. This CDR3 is CSARHYQEFTGELFF. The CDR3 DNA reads TGCAGTGCTAGACATTACCAGGAGTTCACCGGGGAGCTGTTTTTT.

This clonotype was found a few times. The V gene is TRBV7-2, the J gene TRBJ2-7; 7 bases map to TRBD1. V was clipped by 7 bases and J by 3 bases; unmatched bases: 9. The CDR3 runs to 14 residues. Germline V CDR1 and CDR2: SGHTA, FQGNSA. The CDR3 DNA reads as TGTGCCAGCATCCCTGGGGACAGAATCTACGAGCAGTACTTC. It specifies CASIPGDRIYEQYF.

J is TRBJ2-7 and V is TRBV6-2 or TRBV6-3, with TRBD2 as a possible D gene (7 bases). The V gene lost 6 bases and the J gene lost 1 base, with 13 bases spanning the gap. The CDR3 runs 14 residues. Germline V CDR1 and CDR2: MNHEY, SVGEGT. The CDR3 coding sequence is TGTGCCAGCAGAAAGCGGGACACATCCTACGAGCAGTACTTC. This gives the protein CASRKRDTSYEQYF.

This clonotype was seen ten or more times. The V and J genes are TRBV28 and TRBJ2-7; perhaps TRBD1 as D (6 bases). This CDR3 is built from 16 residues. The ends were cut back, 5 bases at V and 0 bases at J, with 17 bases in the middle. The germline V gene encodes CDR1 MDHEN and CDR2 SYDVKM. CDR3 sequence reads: CASSDTGTLPSYEQYF. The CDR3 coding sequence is TGTGCCAGCAGTGATACCGGGACACTTCCCTCCTACGAGCAGTACTTC.

CDR3: CSAGSGGTDTQYF. DNA for the CDR3: TGCAGTGCTGGCTCGGGGGGAACAGATACGCAGTATTTT. The chain couples TRBV20-1 to TRBJ2-3, with 7 bases aligning to TRBD2. The CDR3 sequence is 13 residues long. In germline, CDR1 is DFQATT, CDR2 SNEGSKA (reference sequence). The J segment lost 3 bases and the V segment lost 5 bases, leaving 5 bases of the junction unmatched.

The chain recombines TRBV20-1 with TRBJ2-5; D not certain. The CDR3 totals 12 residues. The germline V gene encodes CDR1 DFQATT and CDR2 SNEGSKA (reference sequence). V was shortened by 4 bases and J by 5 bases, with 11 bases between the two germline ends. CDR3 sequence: CSATVRRETQYF. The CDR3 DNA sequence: TGCAGTGCTACAGTTCGGCGGGAGACCCAGTACTTC.

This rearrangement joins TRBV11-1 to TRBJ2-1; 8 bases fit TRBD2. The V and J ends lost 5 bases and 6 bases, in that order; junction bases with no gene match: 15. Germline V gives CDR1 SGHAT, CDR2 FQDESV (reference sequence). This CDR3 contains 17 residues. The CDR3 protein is CASSLPPGLARTNEQFF. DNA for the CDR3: TGTGCCAGCAGCCTCCCACCAGGACTAGCTCGAACCAATGAGCAGTTCTTC.

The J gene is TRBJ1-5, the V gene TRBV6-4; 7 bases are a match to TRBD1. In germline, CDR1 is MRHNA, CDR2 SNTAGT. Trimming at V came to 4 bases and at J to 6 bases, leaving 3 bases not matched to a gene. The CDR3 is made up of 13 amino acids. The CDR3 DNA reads TGTGCCAGCAGTGGACAGGGCGGTCAGCCCCAGCATTTT. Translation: CASSGQGGQPQHF.

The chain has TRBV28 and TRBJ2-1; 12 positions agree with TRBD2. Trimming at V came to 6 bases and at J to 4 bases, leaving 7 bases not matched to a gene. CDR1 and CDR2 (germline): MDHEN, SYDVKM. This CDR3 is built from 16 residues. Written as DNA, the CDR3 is TGTGCCAGCAGACTCGGACTAGCGGGAAGATACAATGAGCAGTTCTTC. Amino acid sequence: CASRLGLAGRYNEQFF.

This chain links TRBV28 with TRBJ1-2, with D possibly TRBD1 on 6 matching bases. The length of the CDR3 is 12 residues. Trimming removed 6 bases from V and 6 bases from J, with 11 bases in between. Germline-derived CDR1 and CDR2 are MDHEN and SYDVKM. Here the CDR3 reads CASREGGNGYTF. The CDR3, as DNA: TGTGCCAGCAGGGAGGGGGGAAATGGCTACACCTTC.

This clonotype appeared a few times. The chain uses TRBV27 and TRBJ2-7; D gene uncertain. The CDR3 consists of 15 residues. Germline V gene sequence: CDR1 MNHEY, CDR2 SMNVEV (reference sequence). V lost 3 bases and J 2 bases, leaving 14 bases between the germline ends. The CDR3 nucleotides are TGTGCCAGCAGTTTCGGACGTCCGGCGGCCTACGAGCAGTACTTC. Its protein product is CASSFGRPAAYEQYF.

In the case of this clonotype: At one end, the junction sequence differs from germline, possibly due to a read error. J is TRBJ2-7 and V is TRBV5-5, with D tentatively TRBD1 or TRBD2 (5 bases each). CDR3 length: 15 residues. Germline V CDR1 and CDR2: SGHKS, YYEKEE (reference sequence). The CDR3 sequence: CASTLGDGVLYEQYF. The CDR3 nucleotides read TGTGCCAGCACCTTGGGGGACGGGGTCCTCTACGAGCAGTACTTC.

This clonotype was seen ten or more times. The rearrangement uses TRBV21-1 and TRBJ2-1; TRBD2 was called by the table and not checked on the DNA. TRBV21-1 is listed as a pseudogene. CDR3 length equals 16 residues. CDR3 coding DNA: TGTGCCAGCAGCCACGCGGGACTAGAGAGTCTGGATGAGCAGTTCTTC. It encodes CASSHAGLESLDEQFF.

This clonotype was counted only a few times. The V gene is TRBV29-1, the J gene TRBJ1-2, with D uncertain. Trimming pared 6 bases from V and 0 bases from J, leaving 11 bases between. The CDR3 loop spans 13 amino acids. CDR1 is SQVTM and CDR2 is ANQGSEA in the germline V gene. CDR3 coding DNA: TGCAGCGTCGCTCTTATGGCTAACTATGGCTACACCTTC. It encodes CSVALMANYGYTF.

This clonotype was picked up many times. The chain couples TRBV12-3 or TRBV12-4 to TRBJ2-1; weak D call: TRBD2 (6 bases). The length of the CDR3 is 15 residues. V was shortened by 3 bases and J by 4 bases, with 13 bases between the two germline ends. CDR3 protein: CASSLGSGIYNEQFF. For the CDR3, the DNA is TGTGCCAGCAGTTTGGGTAGCGGCATTTACAATGAGCAGTTCTTC.

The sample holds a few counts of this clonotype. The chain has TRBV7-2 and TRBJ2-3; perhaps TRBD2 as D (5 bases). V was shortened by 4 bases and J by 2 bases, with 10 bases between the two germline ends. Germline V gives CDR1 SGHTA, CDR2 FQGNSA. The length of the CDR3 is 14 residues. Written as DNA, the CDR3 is TGTGCCAGCAGCTCCGGGATTCACACAGATACGCAGTATTTT. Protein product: CASSSGIHTDTQYF. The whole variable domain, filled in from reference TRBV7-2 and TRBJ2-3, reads GAGVSQSPSNKVTEKGKDVELRCDPISGHTALYWYRQSLGQGLEFLIYFQGNSAPDKSGLPSDRFSAERTGGSVSTLTIQRTQQEDSAVYLCASSSGIHTDTQYFGPGTRLTVL.

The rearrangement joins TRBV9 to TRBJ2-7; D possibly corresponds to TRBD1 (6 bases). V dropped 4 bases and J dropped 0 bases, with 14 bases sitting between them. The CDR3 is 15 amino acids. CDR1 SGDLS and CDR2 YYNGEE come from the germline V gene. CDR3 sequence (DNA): TGTGCCAGCAGCCCCAGGACAGAACCCTCCTACGAGCAGTACTTC. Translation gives CASSPRTEPSYEQYF.

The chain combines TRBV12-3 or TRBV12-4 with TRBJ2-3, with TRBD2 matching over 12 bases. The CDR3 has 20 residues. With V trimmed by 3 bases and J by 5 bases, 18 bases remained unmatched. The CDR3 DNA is TGTGCCAGCAGTTTTCCCCGACTAGCGGGAGTGGGGTGGTTTGGAGATACGCAGTATTTT. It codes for CASSFPRLAGVGWFGDTQYF.

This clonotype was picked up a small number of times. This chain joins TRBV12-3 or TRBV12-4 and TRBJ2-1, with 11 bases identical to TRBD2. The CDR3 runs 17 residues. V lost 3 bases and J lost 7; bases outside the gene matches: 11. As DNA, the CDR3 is TGTGCCAGCAGTTTTTTAGCGGGAGGGGATAATAGGAATGAGCAGTTCTTC. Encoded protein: CASSFLAGGDNRNEQFF.

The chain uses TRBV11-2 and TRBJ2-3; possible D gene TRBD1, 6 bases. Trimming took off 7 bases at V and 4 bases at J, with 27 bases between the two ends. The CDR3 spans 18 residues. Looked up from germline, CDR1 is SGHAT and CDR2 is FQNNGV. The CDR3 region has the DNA TGTGCCAGCACCTTCGACAACCTCCCACGGACAGAGGCAGATACGCAGTATTTT. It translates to CASTFDNLPRTEADTQYF.

CDR3 bases: TGCAGTGCTAGAGTTCTAGCGGGTGGAGATTACGAGCAGTACTTC. Protein: CSARVLAGGDYEQYF. This chain joins TRBV20-1 and TRBJ2-7; TRBD2 matches 8 bases. The CDR3 is made up of 15 amino acids. Germline-derived CDR1 and CDR2 are DFQATT and SNEGSKA (reference sequence). Trimming cost V 1 base and J 4 bases; bases outside gene matches: 9.

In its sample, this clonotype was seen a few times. CDR3 sequence: CASRPDRGESYEQYF. In DNA, the CDR3 is TGTGCCAGCAGACCCGACAGGGGGGAGAGTTACGAGCAGTACTTC. The chain links TRBV7-3 to TRBJ2-7; 9 nucleotides agree with TRBD1. The CDR3 is 15 amino acids. The junction had 10 bases not matched to a gene; V was cut back by 6 bases and J by 4 bases. Germline-derived CDR1 and CDR2 are SGHTA and FQGTGA.

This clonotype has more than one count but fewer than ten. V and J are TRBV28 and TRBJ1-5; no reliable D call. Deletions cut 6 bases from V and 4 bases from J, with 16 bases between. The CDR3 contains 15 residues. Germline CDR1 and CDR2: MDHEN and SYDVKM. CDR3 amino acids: CASRNPPGNNQPQHF. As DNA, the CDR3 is TGTGCCAGCAGGAATCCGCCGGGAAATAATCAGCCCCAGCATTTT.